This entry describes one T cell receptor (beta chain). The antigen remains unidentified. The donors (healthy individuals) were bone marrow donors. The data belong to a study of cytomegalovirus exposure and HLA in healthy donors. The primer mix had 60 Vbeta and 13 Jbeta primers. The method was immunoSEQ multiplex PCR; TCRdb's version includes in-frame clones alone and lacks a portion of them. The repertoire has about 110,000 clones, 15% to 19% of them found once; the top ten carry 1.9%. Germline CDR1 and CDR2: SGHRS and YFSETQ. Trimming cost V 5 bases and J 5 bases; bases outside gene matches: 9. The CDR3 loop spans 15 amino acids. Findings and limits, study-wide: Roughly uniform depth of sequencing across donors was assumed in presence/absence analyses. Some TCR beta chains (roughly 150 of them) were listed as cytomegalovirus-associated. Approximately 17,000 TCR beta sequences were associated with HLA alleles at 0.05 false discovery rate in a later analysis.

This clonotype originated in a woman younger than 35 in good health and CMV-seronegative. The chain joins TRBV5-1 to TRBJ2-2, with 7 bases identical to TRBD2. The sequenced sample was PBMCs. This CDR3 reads CASSREGLGTGELFF. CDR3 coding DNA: TGCGCCAGCAGTAGGGAGGGCCTAGGAACCGGGGAGCTGTTTTTT.